This T cell receptor beta chain was sequenced for a study of T cell clonotyping in hematopoietic cell transplantation. Assay used: immunoSEQ multiplex PCR; TCRdb lists only in-frame clones, some missing. Seen here are about 15,000 clones, less than 80% observed once, and the top ten hold around 9.3%. Germline V lookup: CDR1 SNHLY, CDR2 FYNNEI. The V end was cut by 3 bases, the J end by 5 bases, with 16 bases between. This CDR3 comprises 15 residues. Study findings and constraints: After transplant, recipient diversity fell while pathologically expanded clonotypes grew through day 180. Graft donor and pretransplant recipient Inverse Simpson Index values predicted broader posttransplant TCR diversity.

A note on this clone: Its specificity is unknown.

Material for sequencing was PBMCs. This sequence joins TRBV2 and TRBJ2-5, with a tentative D call TRBD2 (5 bases). The sequence was obtained from a human donor who either received an allogeneic hematopoietic cell transplant for a myeloid malignancy or was a related donor (not recorded which). Some clones in this sample may be carry-over from other donors' samples. The CDR3 sequence: CASSDEGVTRETQYF. The CDR3 coding sequence is TGTGCCAGCAGTGATGAGGGAGTCACAAGGGAGACCCAGTACTTC.